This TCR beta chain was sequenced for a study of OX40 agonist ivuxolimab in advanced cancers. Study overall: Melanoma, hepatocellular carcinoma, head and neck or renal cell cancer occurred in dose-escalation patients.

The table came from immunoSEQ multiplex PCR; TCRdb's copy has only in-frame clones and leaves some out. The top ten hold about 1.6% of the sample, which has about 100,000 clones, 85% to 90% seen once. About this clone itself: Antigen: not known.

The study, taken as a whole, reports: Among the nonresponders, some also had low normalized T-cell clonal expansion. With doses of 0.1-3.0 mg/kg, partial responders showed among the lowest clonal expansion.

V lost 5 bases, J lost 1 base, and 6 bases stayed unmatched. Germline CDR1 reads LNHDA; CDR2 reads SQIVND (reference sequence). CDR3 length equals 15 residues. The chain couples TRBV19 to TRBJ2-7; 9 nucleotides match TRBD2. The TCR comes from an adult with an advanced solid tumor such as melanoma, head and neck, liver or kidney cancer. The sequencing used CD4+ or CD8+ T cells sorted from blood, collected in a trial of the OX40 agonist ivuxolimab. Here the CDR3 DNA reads TGTGCCAGTAGTCTAGGGAGCGGGAGGTCCTACGAGCAGTACTTC. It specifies CASSLGSGRSYEQYF.